Presented here are 9 T cell receptor beta chains from one specimen sequenced in a study of blood T cells in healthy people across ages. The use of a sample-barcoded 5' primer and a J-beta primer mix characterized a second PCR of about 7 to 12 cycles. MiXCR, applied by TCRdb to the 5' RACE reads, yields one record per CDR3 protein. The sample holds more than 700,000 distinct CDR3 sequences, around 50% seen once. Sequenced material: blood. The source of these receptors is an older man in good health.

The table lists this clonotype with a count of one. The chain is built from TRBV9 and TRBJ2-3; no clear D. The CDR3 totals 13 residues. Germline-derived CDR1 and CDR2 are SGDLS and YYNGEE. Deletions cut 0 bases from V and 5 bases from J, with 7 bases between. As DNA, the CDR3 is TGTGCCAGCAGCGTAGACACAGTAGATACGCAGTATTTT. Its translation is CASSVDTVDTQYF.

The chain employs TRBV28 and TRBJ2-1; D might be TRBD1 or TRBD2, each matching 5 bases. The CDR3 has 11 amino acids. Germline V gene sequence: CDR1 MDHEN, CDR2 SYDVKM. The V end was cut by 6 bases, the J end by 10 bases, with 10 bases between. CDR3 in amino acids: CASRRGTEQFF. In DNA, the CDR3 is TGTGCCAGCAGGCGAGGGACGGAGCAGTTCTTC.

This clonotype was recorded a few times. The CDR3 sequence is CSADTTSTDTQYF. The CDR3, as DNA: TGCAGCGCTGACACGACTAGCACAGATACGCAGTATTTT. J is TRBJ2-3 and V is TRBV29-1, with D unclear. The CDR3 has 13 residues. Germline loops: CDR1 SQVTM, CDR2 ANQGSEA. Trimming removed 7 bases from V and 0 bases from J, with 11 bases in between.

This chain connects TRBV27 to TRBJ2-5; D may be TRBD2 (6 bases). This CDR3 contains 16 residues. V was trimmed by 5 bases and J by 1 base, leaving 17 bases between them. CDR1 and CDR2 from the germline V gene are MNHEY and SMNVEV (reference sequence). In DNA form, the CDR3 reads TGTGCCAGCAGTCAAACCGGGACTCATCTCCAAGAGACCCAGTACTTC. It yields the protein CASSQTGTHLQETQYF.

This clonotype has more than one count but fewer than ten. As DNA, the CDR3 is TGTGCCAGCAGTTTACAACAGGGGTCAGATACGCAGTATTTT. The encoded protein is CASSLQQGSDTQYF. The chain has TRBV12-3 or TRBV12-4 and TRBJ2-3, with 7 bases that match TRBD1. V lost 2 bases, J lost 4 bases, and 3 bases stayed unmatched. The CDR3 has 14 amino acids.

A few counts support this clonotype. The rearrangement links TRBV12-3 or TRBV12-4 to TRBJ2-7; TRBD1 matches at 10 bases. The CDR3 loop spans 15 amino acids. V shed 7 bases, J shed 5 bases, and the junction held 11 bases outside the gene matches. The chain's CDR3 is CASTPGTGVIDEQYF. Written as DNA, the CDR3 is TGTGCCAGCACACCCGGGACAGGGGTAATCGACGAGCAGTACTTC.

Only a few counts were recorded for this clonotype. The rearrangement uses TRBV10-3 and TRBJ2-6; 8 bases align to TRBD1. The V segment lost 7 bases and the J segment 0 bases; nucleotides outside the gene matches: 5. CDR1 is ENHRY, CDR2 SYGVKD, per germline. This CDR3 is built from 16 residues. CDR3 DNA: TGTGCCATCAAGGGGCAGGGGGCCTCTGGGGCCAACGTCCTGACTTTC. It is translated as CAIKGQGASGANVLTF.

This clonotype was recorded a few times. The chain carries TRBV7-2 and TRBJ1-1; TRBD1 is a possible D gene (5 bases). Trimming left V 0 bases short and J 1 base short, with 9 bases between. The CDR3 runs 15 residues. Per the germline V gene, CDR1 is SGHTA and CDR2 is FQGNSA. The CDR3, as DNA: TGTGCCAGCAGCTTAGCGGGGGTTAAGAACACTGAAGCTTTCTTT. Translating gives CASSLAGVKNTEAFF.

Regarding this clonotype: A clone one base away is much larger, so this may be a read error. This chain connects TRBV12-3 or TRBV12-4 to TRBJ2-1; D may be TRBD2 (6 bases). The DNA end is more similar to TRBJ2-7, so the J call may be wrong. CDR3 length equals 14 residues. The CDR3 sequence: CASSLGSPYNEQYF. The CDR3 nucleotides are TGTGCCAGCAGTCTCGGGAGCCCCTACAATGAGCAGTACTTC.